The 6 T cell receptor beta chains below all came from one sample that was sequenced in a study of spatial heterogeneity in lung cancer. Described time point: sample taken at primary tumor resection. Unsorted tumor, nontumor lung tissue or cryopreserved PBMC supplied the whole RNA. Via MiXCR, TCRdb re-called the 5' RACE reads, giving one row per CDR3 protein. The sample lists 70,000 to 90,000 distinct CDR3 sequences, 10% to 15% occurring once. Material: PBMCs, obtained at surgery. The receptor source for this set is a male donor with early-stage non-small cell lung cancer.

This clonotype was seen more than once but under ten times. The genes are TRBV20-1 and TRBJ1-5; 10 positions agree with TRBD1. The V and J ends lost 5 bases and 0 bases, in that order; junction bases with no gene match: 7. The CDR3 length is 16 residues. From germline, CDR1 is DFQATT and CDR2 SNEGSKA (reference sequence). The CDR3 reads CSALRTGGFSNQPQHF. The CDR3 DNA reads TGCAGTGCTTTACGGACAGGGGGATTTAGCAATCAGCCCCAGCATTTT.

The chain links TRBV29-1 to TRBJ1-1; TRBD1 might be the D (5 bases). The germline V and J ends were trimmed by 7 bases and 7 bases, with 16 bases remaining between them. The CDR3 loop spans 12 amino acids. CDR1 is SQVTM and CDR2 is ANQGSEA in the germline V gene. The CDR3, as DNA: TGCAGCGCTGATCAAACAGGCCTTGAAGCTTTCTTT. Encoded protein: CSADQTGLEAFF.

This clonotype was counted ten times or more. The rearrangement links TRBV5-6 to TRBJ1-1; D is unclear. The CDR3 covers 13 residues. Trimming left V 0 bases short and J 4 bases short, with 7 bases between. CDR1 and CDR2 from the germline V gene are SGHDT and YYEEEE. The CDR3: CASSLGGGTEAFF. In DNA form, the CDR3 reads TGTGCCAGCAGCTTGGGGGGAGGCACTGAAGCTTTCTTT.

The chain has TRBV6-5 and TRBJ1-1; TRBD1 is a possible D gene (6 bases). The CDR3 extends over 14 amino acids. V was trimmed by 2 bases and J by 8 bases, leaving 15 bases between them. Germline lookup yields CDR1 MNHEY and CDR2 SVGAGI. CDR3 sequence (DNA): TGTGCCAGCAGTTACGCAACAGGGAGGGGGGAAGCTTTCTTT. This codes for CASSYATGRGEAFF.

This clonotype was counted between two and nine times. The J gene is TRBJ1-4, the V gene TRBV7-2; tentative D call: TRBD1 (6 bases). V was pared by 1 base and J by 7 bases, with 13 bases between. The CDR3 is 15 residues long. In germline, CDR1 is SGHTA, CDR2 FQGNSA. CDR3: CASSLEGLGGEKLFF. For the CDR3, the DNA is TGTGCCAGCAGCTTAGAAGGGTTAGGGGGTGAAAAACTGTTTTTT.

The V gene is TRBV20-1, the J gene TRBJ2-2; weak D call: TRBD2 (5 bases). V was cut by 1 base and J by 3 bases, with 12 bases left in between. Germline CDR1 DFQATT, CDR2 SNEGSKA (reference sequence). This CDR3 contains 15 residues. CDR3 amino acids: CSARGDSGDTGELFF. Here the CDR3 DNA reads TGCAGTGCTAGAGGCGACTCCGGGGACACCGGGGAGCTGTTTTTT.